These T cell receptor beta chains were read from a single sample in a study of identical twins. Via MiXCR, TCRdb re-called the 5' RACE reads, giving one row per CDR3 protein. The sample comprises a few hundred thousand distinct CDR3 sequences, approximately 12% of which are singletons, and 4% rests with the top ten. The same sample was also studied in work on yellow fever vaccine responses in identical twins.

Sample: memory (CD45RO+) T cells sorted from blood. These receptors were taken from a woman aged 18-29 years in good health. Both conserved end residues are part of each CDR3. Each record gives: D gene, V gene, clone size, J gene, CDR3 DNA, CDR3 protein. D genes are given only for firm matches. Clone size, where shown, is once, few, many, or a class for clones that have expanded.

D: -
V: TRBV7-9
size: few
J: TRBJ2-1
DNA: TGTGCCAGCAGCCCGCACAGGGCCGAGCAGTTCTTC
CDR3: CASSPHRAEQFF

D: -
V: TRBV10-3
size: many
J: TRBJ2-2
DNA: TGTGCCATCAGTAGCCCCGGGGAGCTGTTTTTT
CDR3: CAISSPGELFF

D: -
V: TRBV5-6
size: -
J: TRBJ2-7
DNA: TGTGCCAGCAGCTTGGACAGGACATCCCCCTACGAGCAGTACTTC
CDR3: CASSLDRTSPYEQYF

D: -
V: TRBV18
size: few
J: TRBJ2-5
DNA: TGTGCCAGCTCACCCAGGGACCAAGAGACCCAGTACTTC
CDR3: CASSPRDQETQYF

D: -
V: TRBV7-2
size: -
J: TRBJ2-3
DNA: TGTGCCAGCAGGCCTAGTCCGACCTCCGTCACAGATACGCAGTATTTT
CDR3: CASRPSPTSVTDTQYF

D: TRBD2
V: TRBV9
size: few
J: TRBJ2-3
DNA: TGTGCCAGCAGCGCCCCGCACGGGAGCGGGGGGGCCTCAGATACGCAGTATTTT
CDR3: CASSAPHGSGGASDTQYF

D: -
V: TRBV30
size: few
J: TRBJ2-1
DNA: TGTGCCTGGAGTGCCGCCAATGAGCAGTTCTTC
CDR3: CAWSAANEQFF

D: -
V: TRBV4-2
size: -
J: TRBJ2-1
DNA: TGTGCCAGCAGCCAAGAATATAGGAATGAGCAGTTCTTC
CDR3: CASSQEYRNEQFF

D: -
V: TRBV24-1
size: -
J: TRBJ2-2
DNA: TGTGCCACCAGTGACAACAGACAGTCGCGGGAGCTGTTTTTT
CDR3: CATSDNRQSRELFF

D: -
V: TRBV19
size: few
J: TRBJ2-7
DNA: TGTGCCAGTAGAGACGTCACAATGGTTCAGCAGTACTTC
CDR3: CASRDVTMVQQYF

D: -
V: TRBV9
size: few
J: TRBJ1-5
DNA: TGTGCCAGCAGCGTTAGACAGACCAGGGGCAATCAGCCCCAGCATTTT
CDR3: CASSVRQTRGNQPQHF

D: -
V: TRBV25-1
size: -
J: TRBJ2-5
DNA: TGTGCCAGCATACCACAGGGCCTAAAGGCCCAGTACTTC
CDR3: CASIPQGLKAQYF

D: -
V: TRBV7-3
size: -
J: TRBJ1-4
DNA: TGTGCCAGCAGCTTAGGGGCAAAGCCTAATGAAAAACTGTTTTTT
CDR3: CASSLGAKPNEKLFF

D: -
V: TRBV6-1
size: many
J: TRBJ1-5
DNA: TGTGCCAGCAGAAAAGGATTTAGCAATCAGCCCCAGCATTTT
CDR3: CASRKGFSNQPQHF

D: -
V: TRBV6-1
size: -
J: TRBJ2-3
DNA: TGTGCCAGCAGCCGAGGGAATAGCGGAGATACGCAGTATTTT
CDR3: CASSRGNSGDTQYF

D: TRBD2
V: TRBV7-2
size: -
J: TRBJ2-7
DNA: TGTGCCAGCAGCTTAGTTTTGGCTAGCGGGAGGCTCGAGCAGTACTTC
CDR3: CASSLVLASGRLEQYF

D: -
V: TRBV29-1
size: -
J: TRBJ2-1
DNA: TGCAGCGCCACGACAGGCTTACGCAATGAGCAGTTCTTC
CDR3: CSATTGLRNEQFF

D: TRBD1
V: TRBV11-1
size: -
J: TRBJ2-5
DNA: TGTGCCAGCAGCACCAGGACAGGGGAGGATAATGTCCAAGAGACCCAGTACTTC
CDR3: CASSTRTGEDNVQETQYF

D: TRBD2
V: TRBV7-2
size: many
J: TRBJ2-1
DNA: TGTGCCAGCAGCGCTGGGAGCGGGGGGCGGTACAATGAGCAGTTCTTC
CDR3: CASSAGSGGRYNEQFF

D: -
V: TRBV7-7
size: -
J: TRBJ2-5
DNA: TGTGCTAGCAGCTTATCAGGGGGGCTTCAAGAGACCCAGTACTTC
CDR3: CASSLSGGLQETQYF

D: -
V: TRBV7-2
size: -
J: TRBJ1-3
DNA: TGTGCCAGCAGCTTACAAGCAAAGTCTGGAAACACCATATATTTT
CDR3: CASSLQAKSGNTIYF

D: -
V: TRBV5-1
size: many
J: TRBJ2-1
DNA: TGCGCCAGCAGCTTGGATGGCAGCTCCTACAATGAGCAGTTCTTC
CDR3: CASSLDGSSYNEQFF

D: -
V: TRBV12-3/TRBV12-4
size: -
J: TRBJ2-1
DNA: TGTGCCGTAAGATTCCAGGGGCGGGGGAATGAGCAGTTCTTC
CDR3: CAVRFQGRGNEQFF

D: TRBD1
V: TRBV12-3/TRBV12-4
size: few
J: TRBJ2-7
DNA: TGTGCCAGCAGCTCGATGACAGGGGGGTGGGTCGAGCAGTACTTC
CDR3: CASSSMTGGWVEQYF

D: TRBD1
V: TRBV6-1
size: -
J: TRBJ1-4
DNA: TGTGCCAGCAGACCCCGGGACAGTGGGGAAAAACTGTTTTTT
CDR3: CASRPRDSGEKLFF

D: TRBD2
V: TRBV3-1
size: -
J: TRBJ2-3
DNA: TGTGCCAGCAGCTTTGGGACTAGCGGGGGAGATACGCAGTATTTT
CDR3: CASSFGTSGGDTQYF

D: -
V: TRBV5-1
size: many
J: TRBJ2-7
DNA: TGCGCCAGCAGTTACGACAGGACCTACGAGCAGTACTTC
CDR3: CASSYDRTYEQYF

D: -
V: TRBV27
size: few
J: TRBJ2-7
DNA: TGTGCCAGCAGTTTGGCCGGGGCCCCATTTAAGCAGTACTTC
CDR3: CASSLAGAPFKQYF

D: -
V: TRBV7-2
size: few
J: TRBJ2-7
DNA: TGTGCCAGCAGCTTTCGAGTTGCTTGGCAATACGAGCAGTACTTC
CDR3: CASSFRVAWQYEQYF

D: -
V: TRBV5-1
size: -
J: TRBJ2-2
DNA: TGCGCCAGCACCCTTCGGAGTAGGGCCGGGGAGCTGTTTTTT
CDR3: CASTLRSRAGELFF

D: -
V: TRBV30
size: once
J: TRBJ1-3
DNA: TGTGCCTGGGACGATCAGGTGAACACCATATATTTT
CDR3: CAWDDQVNTIYF

D: -
V: TRBV5-4
size: -
J: TRBJ1-4
DNA: TGTGCCAGCAGCTTTCTGGGGGATGGGGGTAATGAAAAACTGTTTTTT
CDR3: CASSFLGDGGNEKLFF

D: -
V: TRBV3-1
size: many
J: TRBJ2-7
DNA: TGTGCCAGCAGACCCCGAGCAGATTATTACTACGAGCAGTACTTC
CDR3: CASRPRADYYYEQYF

D: TRBD2
V: TRBV4-3
size: many
J: TRBJ2-3
DNA: TGCGCCAGCAGCAAACTAGCGGGAGGGGACACAGATACGCAGTATTTT
CDR3: CASSKLAGGDTDTQYF

D: -
V: TRBV5-5
size: -
J: TRBJ1-1
DNA: TGTGCCAGCAGCTTGATGGGGGCCATGAACACTGAAGCTTTCTTT
CDR3: CASSLMGAMNTEAFF

D: -
V: TRBV4-3
size: -
J: TRBJ2-5
DNA: TGCGCCAGCAGCCAAGATGCGAGGGGGGAGACCCAGTACTTC
CDR3: CASSQDARGETQYF

D: -
V: TRBV20-1
size: -
J: TRBJ2-5
DNA: TGCAGTGCACAACACGGCTCGGAGACCCAGTACTTC
CDR3: CSAQHGSETQYF

D: -
V: TRBV20-1
size: -
J: TRBJ2-5
DNA: TGCAGTGCTGGTCAGGACAGTACTGCCCAAGAGACCCAGTACTTC
CDR3: CSAGQDSTAQETQYF

D: TRBD1
V: TRBV7-2
size: -
J: TRBJ2-7
DNA: TGTGCCAGCAGCACTCCTGACAGGGGGGAGGACGAGCAGTACTTC
CDR3: CASSTPDRGEDEQYF

D: TRBD1
V: TRBV11-2
size: -
J: TRBJ2-7
DNA: TGTGCCAGCAGCTTCGGACAGGGGGCCACCTACGAGCAGTACTTC
CDR3: CASSFGQGATYEQYF

D: TRBD2
V: TRBV3-1
size: many
J: TRBJ2-4
DNA: TGTGCCAGCAGCCAAGATGACGCGGGGGGTACCAAAAACATTCAGTACTTC
CDR3: CASSQDDAGGTKNIQYF

D: -
V: TRBV20-1
size: few
J: TRBJ2-2
DNA: TGCAGCCTCTCCGGACGGGAACACACCGGGGAGCTGTTTTTT
CDR3: CSLSGREHTGELFF

D: -
V: TRBV5-5
size: -
J: TRBJ2-1
DNA: TGTGCCAGCAGCTTGAGTGTTAACCAATATAATGAGCAGTTCTTC
CDR3: CASSLSVNQYNEQFF

D: TRBD1
V: TRBV13
size: -
J: TRBJ2-3
DNA: TGTGCCAGCAGCAGAACGGGACAGAAAATCACAGATACGCAGTATTTT
CDR3: CASSRTGQKITDTQYF

D: -
V: TRBV6-1
size: -
J: TRBJ1-1
DNA: TGTGCCAGCAAATCACCAACAGAGAACACTGAAGCTTTCTTT
CDR3: CASKSPTENTEAFF

D: TRBD1
V: TRBV12-5
size: few
J: TRBJ2-3
DNA: TGTGCTAGTGGTTTCTCAGGGGGCGCAGGGCCGCAGTATTTT
CDR3: CASGFSGGAGPQYF

D: -
V: TRBV28
size: many
J: TRBJ1-5
DNA: TGTGCCAGCAGTCCCCCCCCCAAAATCCGGACAGTACAGCCCCAGCATTTT
CDR3: CASSPPPKIRTVQPQHF

D: -
V: TRBV5-1
size: many
J: TRBJ1-5
DNA: TGCGCCAGCAGCTTCGGGGGTAGTGGTCAGCCCCAGCATTTT
CDR3: CASSFGGSGQPQHF

D: TRBD2
V: TRBV11-1
size: -
J: TRBJ2-3
DNA: TGTGCCAGCAGCCCCGGGACTAGCGGGACTCCGAGCACAGATACGCAGTATTTT
CDR3: CASSPGTSGTPSTDTQYF

D: TRBD2
V: TRBV11-1
size: few
J: TRBJ2-1
DNA: TGTGCCAGCAGCTTAGCTAGCGGGAGGGCCGGTGGTCACAATGAGCAGTTCTTC
CDR3: CASSLASGRAGGHNEQFF

D: -
V: TRBV4-2
size: -
J: TRBJ2-1
DNA: TGTGCCAGCAGCCAAGATGGCGCCCCTAGAGAGGGCATTTACAATGAGCAGTTCTTC
CDR3: CASSQDGAPREGIYNEQFF

D: TRBD2
V: TRBV27
size: -
J: TRBJ2-1
DNA: TGTGCCAGCAGTTTATGGGGGAGGGCCGGGTACAATGAGCAGTTCTTC
CDR3: CASSLWGRAGYNEQFF

D: TRBD1
V: TRBV7-2
size: -
J: TRBJ2-2
DNA: TGTGCCAGCAGCACAGGGGCCGGGACGAACACCGGGGAGCTGTTTTTT
CDR3: CASSTGAGTNTGELFF

D: -
V: TRBV28
size: few
J: TRBJ1-2
DNA: TGTGCCAGCACCCTAAACAGCGATTATGGCTACACCTTC
CDR3: CASTLNSDYGYTF

D: -
V: TRBV30
size: few
J: TRBJ2-3
DNA: TGTGCCTGGGGGATGGGGGGGCAGGCAGATACGCAGTATTTT
CDR3: CAWGMGGQADTQYF

D: -
V: TRBV5-1
size: many
J: TRBJ2-3
DNA: TGCGCCAGCAGCTTGCCGCCCACAGATACGCAGTATTTT
CDR3: CASSLPPTDTQYF

D: -
V: TRBV3-1
size: -
J: TRBJ2-3
DNA: TGTGCCAGCAGCCAAGATAGGCGGAATTCAGATACGCAGTATTTT
CDR3: CASSQDRRNSDTQYF

D: -
V: TRBV7-7
size: -
J: TRBJ2-1
DNA: TGTGCTAGCTCAAAGGGGGGTGAGCAGTTCTTC
CDR3: CASSKGGEQFF

D: -
V: TRBV29-1
size: few
J: TRBJ2-2
DNA: TGCAGCGCCACCCAGGGGATCGGGGAGCTGTTTTTT
CDR3: CSATQGIGELFF